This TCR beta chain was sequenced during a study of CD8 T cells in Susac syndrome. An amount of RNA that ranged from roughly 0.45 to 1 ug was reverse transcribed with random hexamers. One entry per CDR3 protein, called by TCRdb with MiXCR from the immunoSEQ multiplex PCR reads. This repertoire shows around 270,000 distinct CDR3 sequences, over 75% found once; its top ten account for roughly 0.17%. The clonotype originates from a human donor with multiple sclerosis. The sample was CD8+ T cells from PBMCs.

CDR3 amino acids: CASSLAPGLSTIYF. CDR3 sequence (DNA): TGTGCCAGCAGCTTAGCGCCAGGGTTAAGCACCATATATTTT. The chain is built from TRBV7-2 and TRBJ1-3; D is possibly TRBD1 (5 bases). V lost 0 bases and J lost 9, with 12 bases in between. The CDR3 totals 14 residues. CDR1 and CDR2 (germline): SGHTA, FQGNSA.